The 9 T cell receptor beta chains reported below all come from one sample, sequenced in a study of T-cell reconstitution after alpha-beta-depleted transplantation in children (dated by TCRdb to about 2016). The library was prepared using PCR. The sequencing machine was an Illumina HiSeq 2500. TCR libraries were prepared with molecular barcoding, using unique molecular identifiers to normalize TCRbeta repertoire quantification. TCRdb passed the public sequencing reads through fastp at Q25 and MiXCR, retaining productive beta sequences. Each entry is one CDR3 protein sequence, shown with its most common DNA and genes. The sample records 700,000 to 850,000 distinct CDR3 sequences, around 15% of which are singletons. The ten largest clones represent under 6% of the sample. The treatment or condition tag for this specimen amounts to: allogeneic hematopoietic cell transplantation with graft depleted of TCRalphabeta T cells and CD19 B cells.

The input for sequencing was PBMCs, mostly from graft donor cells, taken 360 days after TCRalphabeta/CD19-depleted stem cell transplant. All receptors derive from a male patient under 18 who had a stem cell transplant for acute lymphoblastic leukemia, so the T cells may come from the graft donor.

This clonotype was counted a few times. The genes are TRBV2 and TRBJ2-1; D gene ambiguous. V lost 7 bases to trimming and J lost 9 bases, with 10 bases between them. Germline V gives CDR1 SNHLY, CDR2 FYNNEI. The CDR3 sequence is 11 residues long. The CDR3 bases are TGTGCCAGCACCCGAGGTGGTGAGCAGTTCTTC. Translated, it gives CASTRGGEQFF.

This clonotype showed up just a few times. The CDR3 reads CASSYGTGQGQPQHF. CDR3 bases: TGCGCCAGCAGCTATGGGACAGGGCAAGGTCAGCCCCAGCATTTT. The rearrangement uses TRBV5-1 and TRBJ1-5; 9 bases are shared with TRBD1. Per the germline V gene, CDR1 is SGHRS and CDR2 is YFSETQ. The CDR3 has 15 amino acids. Trimming at V came to 3 bases and at J to 6 bases, leaving 7 bases not matched to a gene. Drawing the rest from reference TRBV5-1 and TRBJ1-5, the complete variable domain is KAGVTQTPRYLIKTRGQQVTLSCSPISGHRSVSWYQQTPGQGLQFLFEYFSETQRNKGNFPGRFSGRQFSNSRSEMNVSTLELGDSALYLCASSYGTGQGQPQHFGDGTRLSIL.

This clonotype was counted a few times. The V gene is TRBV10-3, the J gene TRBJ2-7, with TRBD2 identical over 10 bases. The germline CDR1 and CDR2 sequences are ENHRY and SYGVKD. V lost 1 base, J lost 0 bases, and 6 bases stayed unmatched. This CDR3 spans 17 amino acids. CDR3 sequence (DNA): TGTGCCATCAGTGAGTTGACTAGCGGGTCCTTCTCCTACGAGCAGTACTTC. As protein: CAISELTSGSFSYEQYF.

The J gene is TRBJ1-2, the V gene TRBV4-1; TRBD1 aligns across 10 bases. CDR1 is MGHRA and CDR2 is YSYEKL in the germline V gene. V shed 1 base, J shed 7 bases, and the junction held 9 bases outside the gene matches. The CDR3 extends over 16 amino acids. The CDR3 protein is CASSQARGQGISGYTF. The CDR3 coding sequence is TGCGCCAGCAGCCAAGCCCGGGGACAGGGGATTAGTGGCTACACCTTC.

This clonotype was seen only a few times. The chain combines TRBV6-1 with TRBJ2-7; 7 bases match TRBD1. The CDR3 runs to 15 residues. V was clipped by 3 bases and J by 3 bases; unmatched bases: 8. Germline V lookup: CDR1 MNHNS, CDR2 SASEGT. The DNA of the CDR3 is TGTGCCAGCAGTGAGAAGGACAGGAGACTCTACGAGCAGTACTTC. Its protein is CASSEKDRRLYEQYF.

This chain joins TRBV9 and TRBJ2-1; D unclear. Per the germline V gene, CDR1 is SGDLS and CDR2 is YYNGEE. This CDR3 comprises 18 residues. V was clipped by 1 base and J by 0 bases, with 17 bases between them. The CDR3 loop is CASSVTPSLARSYNEQFF. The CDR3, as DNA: TGTGCCAGCAGCGTAACCCCCTCCTTGGCCCGCTCCTACAATGAGCAGTTCTTC.

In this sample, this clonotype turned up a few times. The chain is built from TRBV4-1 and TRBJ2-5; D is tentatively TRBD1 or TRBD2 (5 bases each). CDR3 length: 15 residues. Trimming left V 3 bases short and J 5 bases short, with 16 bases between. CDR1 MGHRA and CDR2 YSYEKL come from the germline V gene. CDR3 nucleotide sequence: TGCGCCAGCAGCCATTTCCCCGGGGCCCCGGAGACCCAGTACTTC. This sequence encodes CASSHFPGAPETQYF.

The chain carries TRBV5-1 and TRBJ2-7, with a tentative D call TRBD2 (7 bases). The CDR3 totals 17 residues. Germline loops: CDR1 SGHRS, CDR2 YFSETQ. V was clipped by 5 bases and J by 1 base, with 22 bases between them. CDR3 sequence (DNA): TGCGCCAGCAGTACCCAACGGGGGGCAGTAGGTTCCTACGAGCAGTACTTC. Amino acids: CASSTQRGAVGSYEQYF.

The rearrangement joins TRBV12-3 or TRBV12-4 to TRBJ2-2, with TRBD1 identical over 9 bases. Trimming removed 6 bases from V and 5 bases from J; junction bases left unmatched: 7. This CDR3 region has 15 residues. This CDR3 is CASRRQGGWTGELFF. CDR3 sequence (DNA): TGTGCCAGCAGACGACAGGGGGGTTGGACCGGGGAGCTGTTTTTT.